Shown below are 2 T cell receptor beta chains from a single sample sequenced in a study of Graves' ophthalmopathy and Graves' hyperthyroidism. For repertoire sequencing, the TCR beta CDR3 regions were amplified from RNA transcripts. HTBI-primed RT-PCR formed the first round, and a multiplex PCR formed the second. MiXCR, run by TCRdb on the multiplex PCR reads, gives a single entry per CDR3 protein. This table has 650,000 to 900,000 distinct CDR3 sequences, 35% to 50% appearing once. The specimen was peripheral blood. Receptors originate from an adult man with Graves' ophthalmopathy.

This clonotype was observed a few times. The V gene is TRBV7-9, the J gene TRBJ2-7, with 13 bases matching TRBD2. This CDR3 region has 22 residues. Germline V lookup: CDR1 SEHNR, CDR2 FQNEAQ (reference sequence). V was clipped by 5 bases and J by 3 bases; unmatched bases: 25. CDR3 bases: TGTGCCAGCAGCCTCACTACACCACTTAGGGGACTAGCGGGAAGGAAAAACTACGAGCAGTACTTC. Translation gives CASSLTTPLRGLAGRKNYEQYF.

About this clonotype: The DNA is omitted, as the CDR3 cannot be located on it reliably, and the CDR3 follows TCRdb's listing. The V and J genes are TRBV7-9 and TRBJ1-2; the tabulated D call, TRBD1, remains unverified against the DNA. CDR1 is SEHNR, CDR2 FQNEAQ, per germline (reference sequence). Both ends counted, the CDR3 spans 19 residues. CDR3 sequence: CASSFYICSAPTGGYGYTF.